This T cell receptor (beta chain) appears in the sequencing data of a study of OX40 agonist ivuxolimab in advanced cancers. Context from the whole study: The costimulatory receptor OX40 (CD134) was targeted by ivuxolimab, a fully human IgG2 agonistic monoclonal antibody. The paper reports the monotherapy dose-escalation portion (N of about 50 patients) of the phase I ivuxolimab trial. Partial responses were achieved by three dose-escalation patients, of whom one had hepatocellular carcinoma and two had cutaneous melanoma. Intravenous ivuxolimab was administered to patients every 2 weeks at six dose levels: 0.01, 0.1, 0.3, 1.5, 3 and 10 mg/kg. The dose-escalation cohort was 82.7% male with a mean age of approximately 60 years, ranging from roughly 20 to 80. Prior anti-PD-1, anti-PD-L1 or anti-CTLA-4 therapy was permitted, and less than 45% of dose-escalation patients had received checkpoint inhibitors. Among the roughly 50 dose-escalation patients, around 19 had hepatocellular carcinoma, 15 melanoma, 9 renal cell carcinoma and 9 head and neck cancer. The purpose of peripheral TCRbeta sequencing was to test whether ivuxolimab changed TCR sequence diversity and led to clonal T-cell expansion. Results and caveats for the whole study, not just this receptor: Low levels of normalized T-cell clonal expansion were also shown by some nonresponding patients. At doses of 0.1 to 3.0 mg/kg, clonal expansion of both CD4+ and CD8+ T cells in blood was seen between baseline and week 6. After ivuxolimab, expanded clones were on average more numerous among CD8+ T cells than among CD4+ T cells. Which antigens the clonally expanded peripheral T cells were specific for was not determined. In the 0.1-3.0 mg/kg groups, partial responders had among the lowest normalized peripheral clonal expansion, particularly in CD8+ T cells.

As encoded in the germline V gene, CDR1 is SGHRS while CDR2 is YFSETQ. The CDR3 runs 17 amino acids, cysteine and phenylalanine included. Kept here is only the CDR3 DNA, which spans 51 bases and is read in frame from base 1. Concerning this clone itself: The clone's antigen remains unknown. No base-level quality is on record; no much larger clone is a single base apart.

Genomic DNA was isolated from the sorted cells so that the TCRbeta CDR3 region could be sequenced. The immunoSEQ Assay was used to sequence the TCRbeta CDR3 regions. TCRdb obtained this table from immuneACCESS and retained in-frame rearrangements with V and J assigned. These tables miss some clones; where compared with another copy, unresolved V genes account for less than half of the shortfall, and the remainder is unexplained. The table for this sample lists about 69,000 clones; 70% to 90% of them were counted only once. The ten biggest clones cover approximately 6.1% of the sample. Patients with a history of autoimmune disease or receiving systemic immunosuppression were excluded from the trial. In every dose cohort, peripheral blood was drawn for TCR sequencing at baseline, cycle 4 day 1, and cycle 7 day 1. Samples came from an open-label, multicenter, first-in-human phase I dose-escalation trial of ivuxolimab. Adults with locally advanced or metastatic melanoma, renal cell, hepatocellular, or head and neck squamous cell carcinoma were enrolled in the trial. CD4+ and CD8+ T cells were sorted separately from peripheral blood before TCR sequencing.

This chain joins TRBV5-1 to TRBJ2-5; 14 bases in the junction line up with TRBD2. The closer fit of TRBJ2-7 to the DNA end suggests the J call may be wrong. The sample was CD4+ or CD8+ T cells sorted from blood, taken in a trial of the OX40 agonist ivuxolimab. The sequence derives from an adult with an advanced solid tumor such as melanoma, head and neck, liver or kidney cancer. The DNA sequence reads TGCGCCAGCAGTGGGGGACTAGCGGGAGAGTACCTCTACGAGCAGTACTTC. It translates to CASSGGLAGEYLYEQYF.